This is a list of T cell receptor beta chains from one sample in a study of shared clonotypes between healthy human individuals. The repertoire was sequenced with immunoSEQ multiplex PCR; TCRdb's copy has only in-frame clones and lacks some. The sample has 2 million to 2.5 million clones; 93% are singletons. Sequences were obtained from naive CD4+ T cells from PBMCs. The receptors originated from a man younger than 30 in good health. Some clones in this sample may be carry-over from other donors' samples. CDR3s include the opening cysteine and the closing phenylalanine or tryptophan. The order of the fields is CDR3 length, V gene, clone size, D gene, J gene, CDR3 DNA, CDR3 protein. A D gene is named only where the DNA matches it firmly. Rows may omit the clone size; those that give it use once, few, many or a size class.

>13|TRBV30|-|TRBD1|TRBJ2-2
TGTGCCTGGACGGACAGGGCCCCCGGGGAGCTGTTTTTT
CAWTDRAPGELFF
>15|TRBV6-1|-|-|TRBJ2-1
TGTGCCACCCAGGTGGGCGTTAGCTCCTACAATGAGCAGTTCTTC
CATQVGVSSYNEQFF
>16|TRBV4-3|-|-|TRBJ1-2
TGCGCCAGCAGCCAAGAGTATGGGCCAGACAACTATGGCTACACCTTC
CASSQEYGPDNYGYTF
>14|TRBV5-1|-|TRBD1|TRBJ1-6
TGCGCCAGCAGCTACGGACAGGACAATTCACCCCTCCACTTT
CASSYGQDNSPLHF
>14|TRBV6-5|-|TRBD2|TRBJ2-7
TGTGCCAGCAAACGGGGACTAGGGGAATACGAGCAGTACTTC
CASKRGLGEYEQYF
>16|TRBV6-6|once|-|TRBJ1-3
TGTGCCAGCAGTTACGCCCTGACAGTCTCTGGAAACACCATATATTTT
CASSYALTVSGNTIYF
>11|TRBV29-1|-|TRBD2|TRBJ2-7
TGCAGCGGTCGGGGGGGCGACGAGCAGTACTTC
CSGRGGDEQYF
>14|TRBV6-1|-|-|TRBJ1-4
TGTGCCAGCAGTGAGATGTGGGGCGAGGAAAAACTGTTTTTT
CASSEMWGEEKLFF
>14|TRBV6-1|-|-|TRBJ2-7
TGTGCCAGCAGCGGGCTCGGGGTGGTGAACGAGCAGTACTTC
CASSGLGVVNEQYF
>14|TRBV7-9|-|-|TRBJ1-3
TGTGCCAGCAGCACTACCGGGACCAACTACACCATATATTTT
CASSTTGTNYTIYF
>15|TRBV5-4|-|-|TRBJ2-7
TGTGCCAGCAGCGCGCGGGCAGGGAGCTCCTACGAGCAGTACTTC
CASSARAGSSYEQYF
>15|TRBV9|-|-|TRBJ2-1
TGTGCCAGCAGCGTAGTGGGGACCTCATACAATGAGCAGTTCTTC
CASSVVGTSYNEQFF
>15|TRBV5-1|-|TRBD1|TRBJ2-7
TGCGCCAGCAGCGCGGGACAGGGGGGAACCTACGAGCAGTACTTC
CASSAGQGGTYEQYF
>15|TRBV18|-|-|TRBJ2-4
TGTGCCAGCTCACCCCGGACAGATAGTCCTAACATTCAGTACTTC
CASSPRTDSPNIQYF
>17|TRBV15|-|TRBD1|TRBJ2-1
TGTGCCACCAGCAGAGATAGTCCACGGACAGGAAACAATGAGCAGTTCTTC
CATSRDSPRTGNNEQFF
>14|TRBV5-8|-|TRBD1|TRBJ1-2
TGTGCCAGCAGCAAACGACAGGGAGACTATGGCTACACCTTC
CASSKRQGDYGYTF
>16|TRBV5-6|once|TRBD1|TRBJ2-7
TGTGCCAGCAGCCGACAGGGTGCAACCAGCTCCTACGAGCAGTACTTC
CASSRQGATSSYEQYF
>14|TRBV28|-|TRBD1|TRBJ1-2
TGTGCCAGCAGTTTATATGACAGGGCGAATGGCTACACCTTC
CASSLYDRANGYTF
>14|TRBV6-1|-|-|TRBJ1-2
TGTGCCAGCAGTGAAGCCGGACAGATCTATGGCTACACCTTC
CASSEAGQIYGYTF
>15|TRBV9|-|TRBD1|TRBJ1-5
TGTGCCAGCAGCGCCCGGGGGGACAGAAATCAGCCCCAGCATTTT
CASSARGDRNQPQHF
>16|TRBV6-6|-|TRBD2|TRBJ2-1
TGTGCCAGTCACCCGGTGGCGGGAGGGATATACAATGAGCAGTTCTTC
CASHPVAGGIYNEQFF
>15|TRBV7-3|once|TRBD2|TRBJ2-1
TGTGCCAGCAGCTTAGGACTAGCGGGGACCAATGAGCAGTTCTTC
CASSLGLAGTNEQFF
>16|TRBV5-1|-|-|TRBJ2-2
TGCGCCAGCAGGGACCACAGGGTTACGAACACCGGGGAGCTGTTTTTT
CASRDHRVTNTGELFF
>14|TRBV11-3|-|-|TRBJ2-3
TGTGCCAGCAGCTTATATTCGGATGCAGATACGCAGTATTTT
CASSLYSDADTQYF
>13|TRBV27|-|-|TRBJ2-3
TGTGCCAGCAAGATAGGACTTCTCGATACGCAGTATTTT
CASKIGLLDTQYF
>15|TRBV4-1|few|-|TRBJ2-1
TGCGCCAGCAGCCAAGAACCCTCTAGTAACAATGAGCAGTTCTTC
CASSQEPSSNNEQFF
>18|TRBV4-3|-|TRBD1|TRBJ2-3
TGCGCCAGCAGCCAGGACCTCACGGGACAGGGCCGCGCGGATACGCAGTATTTT
CASSQDLTGQGRADTQYF
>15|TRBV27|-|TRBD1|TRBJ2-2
TGTGCCAGCAGGGGGGACAGGCCGAACACCGGGGAGCTGTTTTTT
CASRGDRPNTGELFF
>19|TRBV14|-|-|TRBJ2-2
TGTGCCAGCAGCCAAAGAATTCTTGGGCGGACAGCCACACACCGGGAGCTGTTTTTT
CASSQRILGRTATHRELFF
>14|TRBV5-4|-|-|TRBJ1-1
TGTGCCAGCAGCGGCGGTGGAAGTTTCACTGAAGCTTTCTTT
CASSGGGSFTEAFF
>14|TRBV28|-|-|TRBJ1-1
TGTGCCAGCAGTTTATCTTGGGGGGACACTGAAGCTTTCTTT
CASSLSWGDTEAFF
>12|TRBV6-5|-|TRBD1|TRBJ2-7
TGTGCCAGCAGTACGGGACAGGGCCGTCCGTACTTC
CASSTGQGRPYF